This T cell receptor (beta chain) was sequenced for a study of blood T cell repertoires in COVID-19. Study summary: Whether acute or convalescent, the COVID-19 samples came from the United States, Italy and Spain. From T cells, B-cell-depleted T cells, or PBMCs came the material, which was cDNA or gDNA.

Germline values: CDR1 MNHEY, CDR2 SVGAGI. The J segment lost 7 bases and the V segment lost 2 bases, leaving 5 bases of the junction unmatched. The CDR3 consists of 15 residues. The authors' processing: Amplification of reference gene primers provided the estimated nucleated cell counts. TCRdb keeps only in-frame clones here, not all; method: immunoSEQ multiplex PCR. The V and J calls and the clone size are those of that table, but D and trimming were determined from the DNA. The sample consists of some 150,000 clones, 70% to 90% of them appearing once. The specimen was peripheral blood. The chain couples TRBV6-5 to TRBJ1-2; 12 nucleotides agree with TRBD1. This receptor was taken from a woman aged 55-70 years with acute or convalescent COVID-19. The CDR3, as DNA: TGTGCCAGCAGTTACCTCGGGACAGGGGGCGGTGGCTACACCTTC. It encodes CASSYLGTGGGGYTF.